This T cell receptor beta chain emerged from a study of a mutant IDH1 vaccine in newly diagnosed glioma. Germline V gene data show CDR1 as MNHNY and CDR2 as SVGAGI (reference sequence). The CDR3 runs to 15 residues. The V end was cut by 2 bases, the J end by 4 bases, with 14 bases between. Some clones are missing from TCRdb's copy, which holds only in-frame ones; the method was immunoSEQ multiplex PCR. The sample shows about 21,000 clones, roughly 89% of them seen only once. Concerning this clone itself: Its target is not known.

Time point reported: week 11, during vaccination. In every dose of vaccine, 300 ug of mutant IDH1 20-mer peptide was given alongside topical imiquimod. The donors had new WHO grade 3 or 4 astrocytomas; these were IDH1-mutant and ATRX-lost. This chain connects TRBV6-6 to TRBJ1-2, with TRBD1 as a possible D gene (6 bases). This clonotype was obtained from a middle-aged woman with glioma. Sequencing was performed on PBMCs, taken from a glioma patient whose treatment included an IDH1 peptide vaccine. The DNA for the CDR3 is TGTGCCAGCAGTTACGGGGGCAGGGGCGGCTATGGCTACACCTTC. Residues: CASSYGGRGGYGYTF.